This is a list of T cell receptor beta chains from one sample in a study of blood T cells in healthy people across ages. Via MiXCR, TCRdb re-called the 5' RACE reads, giving one row per CDR3 protein. Of nearly 1 million distinct CDR3 sequences detected, roughly 51% appear once; the ten largest clones hold roughly 23%. The sample was blood. Receptor source: a woman aged 60-75 years in good health. Both conserved end residues are part of each CDR3. Each record gives: V gene, J gene, clone size, D gene, CDR3 length, CDR3 DNA, CDR3 protein. D genes are given only for firm matches. Only some rows state a clone size, as once, few, many or a class for expanded clones.

V gene: TRBV6-5
J gene: TRBJ2-3
clone size: -
D gene: -
CDR3 length: 13
CDR3 DNA: TGTGCCAGCGGCGACGTAGCCACAGATACGCAGTATTTT
CDR3 protein: CASGDVATDTQYF

V gene: TRBV29-1
J gene: TRBJ2-1
clone size: many
D gene: TRBD1
CDR3 length: 14
CDR3 DNA: TGCAGTGCCCCCGGGACAGAGGGTCAGAATGAGCAGTTCTTC
CDR3 protein: CSAPGTEGQNEQFF

V gene: TRBV9
J gene: TRBJ2-7
clone size: -
D gene: -
CDR3 length: 15
CDR3 DNA: TGTGCCAGCAGCGTAGGTGACGGGACCCCCTACGAGCAGTACTTC
CDR3 protein: CASSVGDGTPYEQYF

V gene: TRBV18
J gene: TRBJ1-2
clone size: few
D gene: -
CDR3 length: 13
CDR3 DNA: TGTGCCAGCTCACACCGGACGGACCATGGCTACACCTTC
CDR3 protein: CASSHRTDHGYTF

V gene: TRBV7-2
J gene: TRBJ1-6
clone size: -
D gene: -
CDR3 length: 14
CDR3 DNA: TGTGCCAGCAGCCTACCCGGGGGCGATTCACCCCTCCACTTT
CDR3 protein: CASSLPGGDSPLHF

V gene: TRBV6-1
J gene: TRBJ2-1
clone size: -
D gene: -
CDR3 length: 15
CDR3 DNA: TGTGCCAGCAGTGGCGACTCTAATCCCTACAATGAGCAGTTCTTC
CDR3 protein: CASSGDSNPYNEQFF

V gene: TRBV4-2
J gene: TRBJ2-7
clone size: -
D gene: TRBD2
CDR3 length: 16
CDR3 DNA: TGTGCCAGCAGCCAGAATCCGGGACTAGCGGCCTACGAGCAGTACTTC
CDR3 protein: CASSQNPGLAAYEQYF

V gene: TRBV28
J gene: TRBJ2-3
clone size: -
D gene: TRBD1
CDR3 length: 14
CDR3 DNA: TGTGCCAGCACCGGGACAGGGACGAGAGATACGCAGTATTTT
CDR3 protein: CASTGTGTRDTQYF

V gene: TRBV12-3/TRBV12-4
J gene: TRBJ2-7
clone size: -
D gene: TRBD2
CDR3 length: 14
CDR3 DNA: TGTGCCAGCAGTTACCGCGGGGGTTCCTACGAGCAGTACTTC
CDR3 protein: CASSYRGGSYEQYF

V gene: TRBV4-1
J gene: TRBJ1-6
clone size: -
D gene: TRBD1
CDR3 length: 14
CDR3 DNA: TGCGCCAGCAGCCAGGCTCAGGGGGATTCACCCCTCCACTTT
CDR3 protein: CASSQAQGDSPLHF

V gene: TRBV6-1
J gene: TRBJ2-7
clone size: -
D gene: -
CDR3 length: 16
CDR3 DNA: TGTGCCAGCAGTGAACGGCACAGGGGGGGACGGTACGAGCAGTACTTC
CDR3 protein: CASSERHRGGRYEQYF

V gene: TRBV2
J gene: TRBJ2-3
clone size: -
D gene: TRBD2
CDR3 length: 15
CDR3 DNA: TGTGCCAGCAGTGTCGGGACTAGAAGCACAGATACGCAGTATTTT
CDR3 protein: CASSVGTRSTDTQYF

V gene: TRBV27
J gene: TRBJ2-1
clone size: -
D gene: -
CDR3 length: 16
CDR3 DNA: TGTGCCAGCAGTCGGGCGTTAGGGCCCGCGGGCAATGAGCAGTTCTTC
CDR3 protein: CASSRALGPAGNEQFF

V gene: TRBV7-2
J gene: TRBJ1-4
clone size: -
D gene: TRBD1
CDR3 length: 15
CDR3 DNA: TGTGCCAGCAGCTCTCCCCCAGGGACAGGGGAAAAACTGTTTTTT
CDR3 protein: CASSSPPGTGEKLFF

V gene: TRBV5-5
J gene: TRBJ1-4
clone size: few
D gene: -
CDR3 length: 14
CDR3 DNA: TGTGCCAGCAGCCCTACTTCAACTAATGAAAAACTGTTTTTT
CDR3 protein: CASSPTSTNEKLFF

V gene: TRBV12-3/TRBV12-4
J gene: TRBJ1-5
clone size: -
D gene: -
CDR3 length: 12
CDR3 DNA: TGTGCCAGCAGTTTCCTCTTGCAGCCCCAGCATTTT
CDR3 protein: CASSFLLQPQHF

V gene: TRBV6-5
J gene: TRBJ1-4
clone size: medium-sized
D gene: -
CDR3 length: 16
CDR3 DNA: TGTGCCAGCAGCCGCGGACAGCCTTTAACTAATGAAAAACTGTTTTTT
CDR3 protein: CASSRGQPLTNEKLFF

V gene: TRBV20-1
J gene: TRBJ2-7
clone size: few
D gene: -
CDR3 length: 12
CDR3 DNA: TGCAGTGCTCCACGGCCCAACTACGAGCAGTACTTC
CDR3 protein: CSAPRPNYEQYF

V gene: TRBV28
J gene: TRBJ1-2
clone size: -
D gene: -
CDR3 length: 15
CDR3 DNA: TGTGCCAGCAGTTTACCGGGAGCCAGCTACTATGGCTACACCTTC
CDR3 protein: CASSLPGASYYGYTF

V gene: TRBV20-1
J gene: TRBJ1-5
clone size: -
D gene: -
CDR3 length: 13
CDR3 DNA: TGCAGTGCTACAAACACAGGGTTACAGCCCCAGCATTTT
CDR3 protein: CSATNTGLQPQHF

V gene: TRBV29-1
J gene: TRBJ2-3
clone size: few
D gene: TRBD1
CDR3 length: 12
CDR3 DNA: TGCAGCGTTGGGACAGGGGTGGATACGCAGTATTTT
CDR3 protein: CSVGTGVDTQYF

V gene: TRBV28
J gene: TRBJ2-1
clone size: -
D gene: TRBD2
CDR3 length: 14
CDR3 DNA: TGTGCCACCGCGGGGACTAGCGTTTTTCGGGAGCAGTTCTTC
CDR3 protein: CATAGTSVFREQFF

V gene: TRBV4-1
J gene: TRBJ2-5
clone size: few
D gene: -
CDR3 length: 14
CDR3 DNA: TGCGCCAGCAGCCAGACGGGGGGCGCGGAGACCCAGTACTTC
CDR3 protein: CASSQTGGAETQYF

V gene: TRBV29-1
J gene: TRBJ1-1
clone size: -
D gene: -
CDR3 length: 10
CDR3 DNA: TGCAGCGTTGGGGGACATGAAGCTTTCTTT
CDR3 protein: CSVGGHEAFF

V gene: TRBV20-1
J gene: TRBJ2-7
clone size: few
D gene: -
CDR3 length: 11
CDR3 DNA: TGCAGTCCCCCGTTAGTTCGCGAGCAGTACTTC
CDR3 protein: CSPPLVREQYF

V gene: TRBV4-3
J gene: TRBJ2-1
clone size: -
D gene: TRBD2
CDR3 length: 16
CDR3 DNA: TGCGCCAGCAGCCAAAAAGGACTAGGTTACTACAATGAGCAGTTCTTC
CDR3 protein: CASSQKGLGYYNEQFF

V gene: TRBV7-2
J gene: TRBJ2-3
clone size: -
D gene: -
CDR3 length: 14
CDR3 DNA: TGTGCCAGCAGCCCGGGACTGTCCCCAGATACGCAGTATTTT
CDR3 protein: CASSPGLSPDTQYF

V gene: TRBV5-1
J gene: TRBJ2-1
clone size: -
D gene: TRBD2
CDR3 length: 15
CDR3 DNA: TGCGCCAGCAGCAAGCGGGAGGCTCTCCACAATGAGCAGTTCTTC
CDR3 protein: CASSKREALHNEQFF

V gene: TRBV5-1
J gene: TRBJ2-1
clone size: -
D gene: TRBD2
CDR3 length: 15
CDR3 DNA: TGCGCCAGCAGCAGGAGCGGGAGGGTTCTGAATGAGCAGTTCTTC
CDR3 protein: CASSRSGRVLNEQFF

V gene: TRBV29-1
J gene: TRBJ2-5
clone size: -
D gene: TRBD2
CDR3 length: 18
CDR3 DNA: TGCAGCGTTGAAGAAAGGATCCCGGGACTAGCGTACAAAGAGACCCAGTACTTC
CDR3 protein: CSVEERIPGLAYKETQYF